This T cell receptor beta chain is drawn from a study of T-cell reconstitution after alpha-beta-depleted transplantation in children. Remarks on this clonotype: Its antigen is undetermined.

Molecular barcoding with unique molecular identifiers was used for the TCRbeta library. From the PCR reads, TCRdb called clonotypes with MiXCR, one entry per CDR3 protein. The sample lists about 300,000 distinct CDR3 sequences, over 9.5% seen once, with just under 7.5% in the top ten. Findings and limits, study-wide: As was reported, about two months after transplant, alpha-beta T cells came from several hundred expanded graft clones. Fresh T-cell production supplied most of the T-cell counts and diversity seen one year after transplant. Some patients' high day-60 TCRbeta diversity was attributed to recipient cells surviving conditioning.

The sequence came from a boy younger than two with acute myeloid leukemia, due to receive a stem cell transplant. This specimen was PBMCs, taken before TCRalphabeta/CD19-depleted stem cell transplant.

The CDR3 DNA sequence: TGTGCCAGCAGCTTAGTTCCCCTTAGCGGGGGAGAAAGGGAGACCCAGTACTTC. Translation: CASSLVPLSGGERETQYF. The chain combines TRBV7-6 with TRBJ2-5; TRBD2 agrees at 9 bases. J was trimmed by 5 bases and V by 1 base; bases with no gene match: 14. There are 18 residues in the CDR3. CDR1 and CDR2 (germline): SGHVS, FNYEAQ.